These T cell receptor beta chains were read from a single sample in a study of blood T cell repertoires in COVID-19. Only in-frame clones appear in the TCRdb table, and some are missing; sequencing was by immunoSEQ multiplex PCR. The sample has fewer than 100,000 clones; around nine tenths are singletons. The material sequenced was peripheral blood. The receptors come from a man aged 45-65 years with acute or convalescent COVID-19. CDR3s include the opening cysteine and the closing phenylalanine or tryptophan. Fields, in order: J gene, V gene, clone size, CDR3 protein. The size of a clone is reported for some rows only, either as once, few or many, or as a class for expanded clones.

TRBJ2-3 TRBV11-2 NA CASSLVGGRAGTDTQYF
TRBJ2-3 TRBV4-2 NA CASSQDGASTDTQYF
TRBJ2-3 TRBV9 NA CASSVEGTSADTQYF
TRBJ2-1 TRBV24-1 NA CATSDRPSAGSSYNEQFF
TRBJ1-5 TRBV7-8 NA CASSLSTPGGHQPQHF
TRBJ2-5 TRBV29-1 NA CSVEGPDIQETQYF
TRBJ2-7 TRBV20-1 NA CSAHRTDEQYF
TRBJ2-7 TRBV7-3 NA CASSLGAGRYEQYF
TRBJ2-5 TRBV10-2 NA CASSHTGGLQETQYF
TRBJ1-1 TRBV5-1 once CASSLAGSPGSGEAFF
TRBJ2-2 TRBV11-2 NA CASSLFPSGKGELFF
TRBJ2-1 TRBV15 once CATTLDRSASYNEQFF
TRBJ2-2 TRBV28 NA CASSLYGVAGELFF
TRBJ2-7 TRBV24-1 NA CATSDATSGQPYEQYF
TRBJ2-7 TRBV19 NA CASSTDGQGAYEQYF
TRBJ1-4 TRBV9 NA CASSVSNGLNEKLFF
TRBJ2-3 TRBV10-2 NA CASSALAVEVDTQYF
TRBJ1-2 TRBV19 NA CASSIQQGYGYTF
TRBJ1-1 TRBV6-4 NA CASSVEMNTEAFF
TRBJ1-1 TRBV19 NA CASRPGQGIGTEAFF
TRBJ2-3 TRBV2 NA CASSRAGGGLSTDTQYF
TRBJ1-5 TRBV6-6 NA CASTSRAISNQPQHF
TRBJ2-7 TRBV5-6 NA CASSPLGVYEQYF
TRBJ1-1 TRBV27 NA CASSSLMYTEAFF